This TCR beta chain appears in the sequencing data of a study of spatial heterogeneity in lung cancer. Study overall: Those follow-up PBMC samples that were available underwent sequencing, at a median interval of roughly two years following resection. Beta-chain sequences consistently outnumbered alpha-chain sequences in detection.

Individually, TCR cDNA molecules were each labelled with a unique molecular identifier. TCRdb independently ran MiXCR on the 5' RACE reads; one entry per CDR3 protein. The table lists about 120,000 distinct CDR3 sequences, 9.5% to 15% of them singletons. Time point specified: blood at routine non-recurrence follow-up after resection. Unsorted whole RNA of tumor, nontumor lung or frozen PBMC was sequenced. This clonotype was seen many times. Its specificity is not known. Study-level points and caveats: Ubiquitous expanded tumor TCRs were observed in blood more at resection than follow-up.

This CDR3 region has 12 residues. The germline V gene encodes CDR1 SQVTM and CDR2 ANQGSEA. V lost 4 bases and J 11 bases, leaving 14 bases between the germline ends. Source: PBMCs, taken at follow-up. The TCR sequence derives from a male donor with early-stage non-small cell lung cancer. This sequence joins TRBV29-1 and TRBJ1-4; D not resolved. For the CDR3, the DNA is TGCAGCGTTGCCCAAGCGGCGGGGAAACTGTTTTTT. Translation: CSVAQAAGKLFF.